This T cell receptor (beta chain) was identified during a study of cytomegalovirus exposure and HLA in healthy donors. Study-level points and caveats: Using a false discovery rate of 0.05, a later analysis showed that approximately 18,000 TCR beta sequences were associated with HLA alleles. The study recorded 150 to 200 TCR beta chains that were cytomegalovirus-associated. The study had only CMV serostatus as immune exposure information. Researchers reported from a later analysis that most CMV-associated TCR beta chains appeared HLA-restricted.

In the PCR, 60 Vbeta and 13 Jbeta primers were used. Only in-frame clones appear in the TCRdb table, and some are missing; sequencing was by immunoSEQ multiplex PCR. Of 150,000 to 200,000 clones detected, about three quarters appear once; the ten largest clones hold approximately 1.1%. The CDR3 sequence is 15 residues long. Germline V lookup: CDR1 SNHLY, CDR2 FYNNEI. V dropped 6 bases and J dropped 3; count of bases not matched to a gene: 9. A word on this clone: Its antigen remains unidentified.

The source material was PBMCs. The sequence derives from a woman between 40 and 50 years old in good health and CMV-seronegative. The J gene is TRBJ2-3, the V gene TRBV2; 7 bases are shared with TRBD1. The CDR3 DNA follows: TGTGCCAGCAGCCCCGGACAGGCGCGGACAGATACGCAGTATTTT. It translates to CASSPGQARTDTQYF.